These T cell receptor beta chains were read from a single sample in a study of CD8+ T cells in alopecia areata. The method was immunoSEQ multiplex PCR; TCRdb's version includes in-frame clones alone and lacks a portion of them. The repertoire consists of roughly 190,000 clones, with 60% occurring once and the leading ten covering around 0.92%. The sequences come from CD4+ T cells sorted from blood, collected at week 24, from a patient treated with tofacitinib. The source is a human donor with alopecia areata. CDR3s include the opening cysteine and the closing phenylalanine or tryptophan. Fields, in order: J gene, clone size, D gene, V gene, CDR3 protein, CDR3 DNA. A D gene is named only where the DNA matches it firmly. Where a row states a size, it is once, few, many or the class of an expanded clone; other rows omit it.

TRBJ1-2,NA,TRBD1,TRBV9,CASSAWDSQANYGYTF,TGTGCCAGCAGCGCCTGGGACAGCCAAGCTAACTATGGCTACACCTTC
TRBJ1-1,few,TRBD1,TRBV19,CASSNTGTANTEAFF,TGTGCCAGTAGTAACACAGGGACAGCGAACACTGAAGCTTTCTTT
TRBJ2-1,NA,TRBD2,TRBV7-9,CASSLLGSGLPNEQFF,TGTGCCAGCAGCTTACTGGGCTCGGGACTACCCAATGAGCAGTTCTTC
TRBJ1-2,NA,NA,TRBV27,CASSELGGRGNYGYTF,TGTGCCAGCAGTGAGCTTGGGGGAAGGGGGAACTATGGCTACACCTTC
TRBJ1-6,NA,TRBD1,TRBV5-1,CASSAGQRNSPLHF,TGCGCCAGCAGCGCGGGACAGAGAAATTCACCCCTCCACTTT
TRBJ2-5,NA,NA,TRBV2,CASSLGWPPRETQYF,TGTGCCAGCAGCCTAGGATGGCCACCAAGAGAGACCCAGTACTTC
TRBJ1-2,few,NA,TRBV30,CAWSVRPGTRGYTF,TGTGCCTGGAGTGTACGTCCCGGGACGAGGGGCTACACCTTC
TRBJ2-2,NA,NA,TRBV30,CAWRSGNLRTGELFF,TGTGCCTGGAGGTCGGGCAATTTGCGAACCGGGGAGCTGTTTTTT
TRBJ2-3,NA,TRBD1,TRBV2,CASREQGLFTDTQYF,TGTGCCAGCAGGGAACAGGGGCTGTTCACAGATACGCAGTATTTT
TRBJ2-5,NA,NA,TRBV5-1,CASSARLGKETQYF,TGCGCCAGCAGCGCCAGACTGGGGAAGGAGACCCAGTACTTC
TRBJ1-2,few,NA,TRBV7-2,CASSPRYRSGYTF,TGTGCCAGCAGCCCTCGATATAGGTCGGGCTACACCTTC
TRBJ1-3,NA,NA,TRBV4-3,CASSQKPRGSGNTIYF,TGCGCCAGCAGCCAAAAGCCCCGGGGCTCTGGAAACACCATATATTTT
TRBJ1-6,NA,TRBD1,TRBV4-1,CASSQAAGGSPLHF,TGCGCCAGCAGCCAAGCGGCAGGGGGTTCACCCCTCCACTTT
TRBJ1-1,NA,NA,TRBV30,CAWNVGVNTEAFF,TGTGCCTGGAACGTAGGGGTGAACACTGAAGCTTTCTTT
TRBJ2-3,NA,NA,TRBV6-5,CASSRTRGIDTQYF,TGTGCCAGCAGCCGGACCCGGGGTATAGATACGCAGTATTTT
TRBJ1-2,NA,TRBD1,TRBV2,CASSVKQGVYGYTF,TGTGCCAGCAGTGTTAAACAGGGGGTCTATGGCTACACCTTC
TRBJ2-7,NA,NA,TRBV7-2,CASSDSNPYEQYF,TGTGCCAGCAGCGACAGTAACCCCTACGAGCAGTACTTC
TRBJ2-2,few,TRBD2,TRBV7-2,CASSPGTRGPTGELFF,TGTGCCAGCAGCCCAGGGACTAGAGGTCCCACCGGGGAGCTGTTTTTT
TRBJ2-1,NA,NA,TRBV29-1,CSVGGRSYWQFF,TGCAGCGTGGGAGGACGGAGTTATTGGCAGTTCTTC
TRBJ1-2,NA,NA,TRBV27,CASSGHREGFDGYTF,TGTGCCAGCAGTGGTCACAGGGAAGGGTTCGATGGCTACACCTTC
TRBJ1-2,few,NA,TRBV2,CASAGEYGYTF,TGTGCCAGTGCCGGGGAATATGGCTACACCTTC
TRBJ2-5,once,NA,TRBV7-3,CASSLTVQETQYF,TGTGCCAGCAGCTTGACAGTCCAAGAGACCCAGTACTTC
TRBJ1-1,few,NA,TRBV30,CAWRRNTEAFF,TGTGCCTGGAGGAGGAACACTGAAGCTTTCTTT
TRBJ1-2,medium-sized,NA,TRBV19,CASRMDVNYGYTF,TGTGCCAGTAGAATGGACGTCAACTATGGCTACACCTTC
TRBJ2-3,NA,NA,TRBV29-1,CSSHGQSTDTQYF,TGCAGCTCGCATGGGCAGAGCACAGATACGCAGTATTTT
TRBJ2-5,NA,NA,TRBV2,CATGSGAIDETQYF,TGTGCCACAGGGTCTGGGGCGATTGATGAGACCCAGTACTTC
TRBJ1-3,NA,NA,TRBV6-5,CASSYSRVNGNTIYF,TGTGCCAGCAGTTACTCAAGGGTCAACGGAAACACCATATATTTT
TRBJ1-6,NA,NA,TRBV7-2,CASSHNTGGHSPLHF,TGTGCCAGCAGCCATAACACAGGAGGCCATTCACCCCTCCACTTT
TRBJ2-1,NA,NA,TRBV27,CASSLTGSSNEQFF,TGTGCCAGCAGTTTGACCGGGAGTAGTAATGAGCAGTTCTTC
TRBJ1-1,few,TRBD1,TRBV18,CASSRGTGAEAFF,TGTGCCAGCTCGCGCGGGACAGGGGCTGAAGCTTTCTTT
TRBJ1-6,once,TRBD1,TRBV7-8,CASSLRDRGTINSPLHF,TGTGCCAGCAGCCTCCGGGACAGGGGAACGATTAATTCACCCCTCCACTTT
TRBJ2-1,few,NA,TRBV4-1,CASSHGSYNEQFF,TGCGCCAGCAGCCATGGCTCCTACAATGAGCAGTTCTTC
TRBJ2-1,few,NA,TRBV5-1,CASSLAGKANNEQFF,TGCGCCAGCAGCTTAGCAGGGAAGGCCAACAATGAGCAGTTCTTC
TRBJ2-6,NA,TRBD1,TRBV15,CATSTPGTGIRGANVLTF,TGTGCCACCAGCACCCCTGGGACAGGGATAAGGGGGGCCAACGTCCTGACTTTC
TRBJ2-3,NA,TRBD2,TRBV11-3,CASSPLAGGPRDTQYF,TGTGCCAGCAGCCCCCTAGCGGGGGGGCCAAGAGATACGCAGTATTTT
TRBJ2-7,NA,TRBD1,TRBV29-1,CSVAGQGAYEQYF,TGCAGCGTTGCGGGACAGGGTGCCTACGAGCAGTACTTC
TRBJ1-2,NA,NA,TRBV5-6,CASSLLVEGGYTF,TGTGCCAGCAGCTTGTTGGTAGAGGGGGGCTACACCTTC
TRBJ1-5,NA,NA,TRBV6-1,CASSVRTSQENSNQPQHF,TGTGCCAGCAGTGTGAGAACCAGTCAGGAGAATAGCAATCAGCCCCAGCATTTT
TRBJ1-2,few,TRBD1,TRBV7-2,CASSAGQGRDGYTF,TGTGCCAGCAGCGCGGGACAGGGACGGGATGGCTACACCTTC
TRBJ2-5,NA,NA,TRBV7-9,CASGQPQETQYF,TGTGCCAGCGGGCAGCCCCAAGAGACCCAGTACTTC
TRBJ2-1,once,TRBD1,TRBV5-1,CASSFLGTGEVNEQFF,TGCGCCAGCAGCTTCCTGGGGACAGGGGAGGTCAATGAGCAGTTCTTC
TRBJ1-1,once,NA,TRBV20-1,CSLFTGEAFF,TGCAGTCTCTTTACCGGTGAAGCTTTCTTT
TRBJ2-5,NA,TRBD1,TRBV29-1,CSYTGGVETQYF,TGCAGCTACACAGGGGGCGTTGAGACCCAGTACTTC
TRBJ2-7,NA,NA,TRBV2,CASSALNEQYF,TGTGCCAGCAGTGCTTTAAACGAGCAGTACTTC
TRBJ1-1,NA,NA,TRBV29-1,CSTQRMNTEAFF,TGCAGCACACAGCGGATGAACACTGAAGCTTTCTTT
TRBJ2-4,NA,TRBD2,TRBV2,CASRGAGGKNIQYF,TGTGCCAGTAGAGGAGCGGGGGGTAAAAACATTCAGTACTTC
TRBJ2-3,few,TRBD1,TRBV29-1,CSVEKDRGTDTQYF,TGCAGCGTTGAAAAAGACAGGGGCACAGATACGCAGTATTTT
TRBJ2-1,NA,NA,TRBV29-1,CSVDSNEQFF,TGCAGCGTTGATAGCAATGAGCAGTTCTTC
TRBJ1-4,NA,NA,TRBV5-1,CASSFTATNEKLFF,TGCGCCAGCAGCTTTACTGCAACTAATGAAAAACTGTTTTTT
TRBJ1-2,once,NA,TRBV29-1,CSVVTQGNYGYTF,TGCAGCGTTGTGACCCAGGGGAACTATGGCTACACCTTC
TRBJ2-7,NA,NA,TRBV2,CASSGQASYEQYF,TGTGCCAGCAGTGGCCAAGCCTCCTACGAGCAGTACTTC
TRBJ2-4,NA,NA,TRBV9,CASSVGVESKNIQYF,TGTGCCAGCAGCGTAGGTGTGGAATCCAAAAACATTCAGTACTTC
TRBJ1-1,NA,NA,TRBV6-5,CASSRINTEAFF,TGTGCCAGCAGCAGGATAAACACTGAAGCTTTCTTT
TRBJ1-1,NA,NA,TRBV2,CASSDRRYTEAFF,TGTGCCAGCAGTGATAGGCGGTACACTGAAGCTTTCTTT